This T cell receptor beta chain stems from a study of human T cells and chemical hapten exposure. In the study overall: Patients were mainly female, each with alopecia areata, totalis or universalis.

TCRdb recomputed calls from the RACE reads with MiXCR, one row per CDR3 protein. The sample has more than 250,000 distinct CDR3 sequences, approximately 7.5% seen once. A remark on this clonotype: Its antigen is unidentified.

V lost 8 bases, J lost 0 bases, and 9 bases lay in between. This CDR3 is 13 amino acids long. CDR1 and CDR2 (germline): MNHNY, SVGAGI (reference sequence). Time point described: pre-sensitization, week 0. The treatment: therapeutic diphenylcyclopropenone sensitization with weekly scalp DPC. In every case, blood was obtained before the patch test was applied. Broader study findings: The study found expanded TCRs formed significantly more large CDR3 similarity clusters than controls.

The sample consisted of whole blood, taken in connection with sensitization to the hapten diphenylcyclopropenone (DPC). This chain uses TRBV6-6 with TRBJ2-3, with TRBD1 as a possible D gene (6 bases). The clonotype originates from a young man with alopecia areata. Some clones in this sample may be carry-over from other donors' samples. CDR3 DNA sequence: TGTGCCAGCCGGACAGTCAGCACAGATACGCAGTATTTT. This codes for CASRTVSTDTQYF.